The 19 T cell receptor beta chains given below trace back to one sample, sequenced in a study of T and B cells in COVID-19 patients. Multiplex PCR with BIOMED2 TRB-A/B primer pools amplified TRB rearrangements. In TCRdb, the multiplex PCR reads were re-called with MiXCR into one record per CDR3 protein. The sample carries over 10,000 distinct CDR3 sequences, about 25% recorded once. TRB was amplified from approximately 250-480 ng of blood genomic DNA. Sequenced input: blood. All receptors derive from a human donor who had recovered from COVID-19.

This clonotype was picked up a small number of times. The CDR3 DNA reads TGTGCCAGCAGCCCTAGGACTAGCGTCGACGAGCAGTACTTC. Translating gives CASSPRTSVDEQYF. The rearrangement joins TRBV7-9 to TRBJ2-7; 9 bases align to TRBD2. Per the germline V gene, CDR1 is SEHNR and CDR2 is FQNEAQ (reference sequence). Germline trimming cut 5 bases from V and 5 bases from J; bases unmatched to any gene: 7. This CDR3 contains 14 residues.

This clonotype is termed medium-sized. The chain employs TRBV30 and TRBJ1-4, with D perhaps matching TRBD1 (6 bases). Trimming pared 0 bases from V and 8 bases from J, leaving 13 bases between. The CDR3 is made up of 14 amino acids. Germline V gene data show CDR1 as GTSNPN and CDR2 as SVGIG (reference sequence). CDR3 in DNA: TGTGCCTGGAGTGTCCTCGGCAGGGGAGAAAAACTGTTTTTT. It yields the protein CAWSVLGRGEKLFF.

The DNA for the CDR3 is TGCAGCGTTGATAATAGCGGGGCCGGGGACGAGCAGTACTTC. It specifies CSVDNSGAGDEQYF. The chain couples TRBV29-1 to TRBJ2-7, with TRBD2 matching over 8 bases. Germline trimming cut 3 bases from V and 5 bases from J; bases unmatched to any gene: 9. Per the germline V gene, CDR1 is SQVTM and CDR2 is ANQGSEA. This CDR3 is 14 amino acids long.

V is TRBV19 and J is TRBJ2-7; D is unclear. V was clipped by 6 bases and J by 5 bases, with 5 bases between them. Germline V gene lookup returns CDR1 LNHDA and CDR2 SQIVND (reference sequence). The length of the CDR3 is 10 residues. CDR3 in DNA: TGTGCCAGTAGCCACCACGAGCAGTACTTC. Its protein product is CASSHHEQYF.

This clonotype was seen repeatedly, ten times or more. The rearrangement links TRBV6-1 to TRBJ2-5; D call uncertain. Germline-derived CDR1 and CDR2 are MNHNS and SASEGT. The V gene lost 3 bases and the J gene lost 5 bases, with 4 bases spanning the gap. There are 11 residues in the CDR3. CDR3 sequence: CASSEWETQYF. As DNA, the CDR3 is TGTGCCAGCAGTGAGTGGGAGACCCAGTACTTC.

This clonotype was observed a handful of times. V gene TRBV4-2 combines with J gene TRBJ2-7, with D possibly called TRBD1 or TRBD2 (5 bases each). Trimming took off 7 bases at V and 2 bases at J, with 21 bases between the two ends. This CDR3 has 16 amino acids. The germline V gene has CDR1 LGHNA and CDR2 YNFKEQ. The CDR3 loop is CASTAGIGDSTYEQYF. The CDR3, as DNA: TGTGCCAGCACAGCCGGGATCGGAGACAGTACCTACGAGCAGTACTTC.

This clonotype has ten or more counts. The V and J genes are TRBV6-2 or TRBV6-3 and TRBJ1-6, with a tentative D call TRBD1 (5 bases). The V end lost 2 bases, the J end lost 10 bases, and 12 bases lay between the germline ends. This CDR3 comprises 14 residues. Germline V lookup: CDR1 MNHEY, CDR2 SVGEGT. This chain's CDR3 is CASSYGAAASPLHF. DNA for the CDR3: TGTGCCAGCAGTTACGGGGCGGCGGCGTCACCCCTCCACTTT.

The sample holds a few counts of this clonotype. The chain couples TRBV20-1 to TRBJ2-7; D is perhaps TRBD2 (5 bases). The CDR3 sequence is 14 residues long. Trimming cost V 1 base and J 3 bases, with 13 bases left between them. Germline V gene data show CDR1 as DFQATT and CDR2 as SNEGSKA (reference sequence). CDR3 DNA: TGCAGTGCTAGAGGGCAAGGGAGAGACTACGAGCAGTACTTC. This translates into CSARGQGRDYEQYF.

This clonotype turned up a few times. CDR3 nucleotide sequence: TGTGCCAGCAGTGACTCAGGGTTGGATTTAGCTTTCTTT. Translation gives CASSDSGLDLAFF. The rearrangement links TRBV6-4 to TRBJ1-1, with D unresolved. The germline V gene encodes CDR1 MRHNA and CDR2 SNTAGT. The V gene lost 0 bases and the J gene lost 10 bases, with 12 bases spanning the gap. The CDR3 consists of 13 residues.

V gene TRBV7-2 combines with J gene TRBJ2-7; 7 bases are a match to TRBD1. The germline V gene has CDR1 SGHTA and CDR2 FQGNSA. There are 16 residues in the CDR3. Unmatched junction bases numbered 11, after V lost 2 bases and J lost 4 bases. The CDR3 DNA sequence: TGTGCCAGCAGCTTACCCAGGGCAGGGGGTTTATACGAGCAGTACTTC. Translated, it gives CASSLPRAGGLYEQYF.

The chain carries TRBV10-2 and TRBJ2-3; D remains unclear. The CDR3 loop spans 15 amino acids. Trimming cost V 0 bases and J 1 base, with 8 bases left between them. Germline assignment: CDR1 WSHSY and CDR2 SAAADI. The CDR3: CASSESVIRTDTQYF. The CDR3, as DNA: TGCGCCAGCAGTGAGTCGGTGATACGCACAGATACGCAGTATTTT.

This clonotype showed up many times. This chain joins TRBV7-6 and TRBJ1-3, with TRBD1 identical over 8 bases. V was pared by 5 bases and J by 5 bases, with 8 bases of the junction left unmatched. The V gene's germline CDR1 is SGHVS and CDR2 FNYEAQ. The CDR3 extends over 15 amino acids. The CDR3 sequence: CASSQPGTGRNTIYF. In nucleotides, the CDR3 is TGTGCCAGCAGCCAACCCGGGACAGGTCGAAACACCATATATTTT.

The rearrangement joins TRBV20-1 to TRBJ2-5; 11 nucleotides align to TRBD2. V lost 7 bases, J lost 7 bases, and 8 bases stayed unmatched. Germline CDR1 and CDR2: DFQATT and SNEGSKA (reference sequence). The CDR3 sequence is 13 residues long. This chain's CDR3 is CSGSGRGSRTQYF. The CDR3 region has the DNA TGCAGTGGTAGCGGGAGGGGGTCGCGGACCCAGTACTTC.

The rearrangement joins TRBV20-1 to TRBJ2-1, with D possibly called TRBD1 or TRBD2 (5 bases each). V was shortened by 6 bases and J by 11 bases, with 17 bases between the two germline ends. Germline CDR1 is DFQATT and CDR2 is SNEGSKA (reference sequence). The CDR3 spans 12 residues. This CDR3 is CSANPGTLQQFF. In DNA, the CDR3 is TGCAGTGCAAACCCAGGGACGCTTCAGCAGTTCTTC.

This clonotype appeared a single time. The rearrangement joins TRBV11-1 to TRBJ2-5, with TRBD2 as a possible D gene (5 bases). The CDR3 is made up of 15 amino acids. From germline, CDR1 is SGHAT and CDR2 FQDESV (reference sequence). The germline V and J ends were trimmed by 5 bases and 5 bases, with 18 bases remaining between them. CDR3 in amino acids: CASSAPGGRRETQYF. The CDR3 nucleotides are TGTGCCAGCAGCGCCCCCGGTGGACGGAGGGAGACCCAGTACTTC.

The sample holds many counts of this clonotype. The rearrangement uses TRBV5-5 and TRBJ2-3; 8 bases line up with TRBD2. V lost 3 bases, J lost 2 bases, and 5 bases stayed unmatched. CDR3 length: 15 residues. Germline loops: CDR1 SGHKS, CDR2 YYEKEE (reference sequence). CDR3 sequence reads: CASSSGTRTTDTQYF. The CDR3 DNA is TGTGCCAGCAGCTCCGGGACTAGGACCACAGATACGCAGTATTTT.

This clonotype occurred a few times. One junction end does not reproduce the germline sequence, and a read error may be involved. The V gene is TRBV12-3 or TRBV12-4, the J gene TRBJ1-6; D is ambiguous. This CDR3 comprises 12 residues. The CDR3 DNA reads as TGTGCCACCAGTGATCCAAATTCACCCCTCCACTTT. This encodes CATSDPNSPLHF.

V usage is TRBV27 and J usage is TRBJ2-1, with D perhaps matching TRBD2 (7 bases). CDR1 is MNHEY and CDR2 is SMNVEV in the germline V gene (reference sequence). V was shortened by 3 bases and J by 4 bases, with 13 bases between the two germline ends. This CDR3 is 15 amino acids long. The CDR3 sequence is CASSFVGGLYNEQFF. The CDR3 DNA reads TGTGCCAGCAGTTTTGTGGGGGGGCTTTACAATGAGCAGTTCTTC.

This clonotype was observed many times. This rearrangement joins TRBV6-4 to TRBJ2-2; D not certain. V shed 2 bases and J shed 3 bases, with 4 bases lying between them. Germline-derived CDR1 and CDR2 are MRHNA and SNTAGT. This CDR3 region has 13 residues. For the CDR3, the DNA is TGTGCCAGCAGTGACAGGGACACCGGGGAGCTGTTTTTT. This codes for CASSDRDTGELFF.